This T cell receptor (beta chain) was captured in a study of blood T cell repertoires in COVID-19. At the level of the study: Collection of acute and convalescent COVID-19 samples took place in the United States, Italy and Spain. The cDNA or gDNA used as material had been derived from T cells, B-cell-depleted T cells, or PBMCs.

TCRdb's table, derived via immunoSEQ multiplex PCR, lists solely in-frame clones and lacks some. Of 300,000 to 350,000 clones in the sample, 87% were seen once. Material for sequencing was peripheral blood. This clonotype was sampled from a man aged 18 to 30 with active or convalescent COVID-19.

The chain's CDR3 is CASSEVGITFF. In DNA, the CDR3 is TGTGCCAGCAGTGAAGTGGGCATCACTTTCTTT. The chain is built from TRBV2 and TRBJ1-1, with no clear D. The germline V gene encodes CDR1 SNHLY and CDR2 FYNNEI. V shed 1 base and J shed 12 bases, with 9 bases lying between them. This CDR3 comprises 11 residues.